The present TCR beta chain was sequenced within a study of beta chain features in type 1 diabetes. With regard to this clone: Its antigen is as yet unknown.

Cells sorted by CD45RO/CCR7/CD25/CD127/CD95/CD27 comprised CD4+ naive, central memory, regulatory and stem cell-like memory cells. Of the isolated RNA, all was reverse transcribed, and so the sequenced material was expressed TCRB transcripts. Sequenced by immunoSEQ multiplex PCR; TCRdb stores in-frame clones only, minus some. The sample consists of roughly 280,000 clones, about 24% of them appearing once. CDR1 GTSNPN and CDR2 SVGIG come from the germline V gene (reference sequence). The V gene end was trimmed by 2 bases and the J gene end by 10 bases; junction bases not matched to a gene: 4. The CDR3 loop spans 12 amino acids. Findings of the study overall: Type 1 diabetes patients had TCRB CDR3s that were shorter (moderately but significantly so) in all four CD4+ subsets.

This receptor was obtained from a woman between 25 and 40 years old with type 1 diabetes. The chain recombines TRBV30 with TRBJ1-4; 7 bases are a match to TRBD1. Sequencing was carried out using naive CD4+ T cells from blood. In DNA, the CDR3 is TGTGCCTGGAGTCTTCAGGGGGGAAAACTGTTTTTT. It yields the protein CAWSLQGGKLFF.